The clone carrying this T cell receptor (beta chain) was counted only a few times. Its target is unknown. The same CDR3 is also encoded by other DNA sequences in this sample. The germline gives CDR1 SGHDT, CDR2 YYEEEE. This CDR3 contains 11 residues. V lost 2 bases, J lost 7 bases, and 6 bases lay in between. This entry comes from a study of cytomegalovirus exposure and HLA in healthy donors. Study-wide background: Genotyping showed roughly 83% of almost 400 donors falling in the Caucasian-associated ancestry cluster.

This PCR relied on a set of 60 Vbeta primers and 13 Jbeta primers. Generated by immunoSEQ multiplex PCR, the TCRdb table keeps only in-frame clones and is missing some. The sample lists around 90,000 clones; approximately 80% were seen once. General study points: The productive fraction for most TCR beta V segments was about 87% or about 30% in an earlier analysis.

The material sequenced was PBMCs. This TCR came from a man aged 50-59 years in good health and CMV-seronegative. The gene calls are TRBV5-6 and TRBJ1-1; D unresolved. This CDR3 reads CASSFGYEAFF. CDR3 DNA sequence: TGTGCCAGCAGCTTCGGGTATGAAGCTTTCTTT.